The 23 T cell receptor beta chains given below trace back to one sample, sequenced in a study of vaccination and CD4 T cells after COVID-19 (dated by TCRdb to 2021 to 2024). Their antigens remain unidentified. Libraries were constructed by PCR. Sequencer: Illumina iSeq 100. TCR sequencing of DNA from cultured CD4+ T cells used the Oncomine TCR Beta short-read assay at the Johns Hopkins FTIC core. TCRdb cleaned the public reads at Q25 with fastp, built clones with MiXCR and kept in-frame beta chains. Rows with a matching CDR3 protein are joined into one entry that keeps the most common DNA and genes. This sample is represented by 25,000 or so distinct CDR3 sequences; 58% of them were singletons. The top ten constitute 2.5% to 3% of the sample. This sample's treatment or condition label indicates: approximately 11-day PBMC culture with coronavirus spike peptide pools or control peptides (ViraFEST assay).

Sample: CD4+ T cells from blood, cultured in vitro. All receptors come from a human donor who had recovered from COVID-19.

The CDR3 loop is CASSVEIAGLSYEQYF. CDR3 DNA: TGTGCCAGCAGCGTAGAAATAGCGGGCCTCTCCTACGAGCAGTACTTC. This chain joins TRBV7-8 and TRBJ2-7; 7 bases fit TRBD2. CDR3 length: 16 amino acids. The V gene's germline CDR1 is SGHVS and CDR2 FQNEAQ. The ends lost 5 bases at V and 0 bases at J; junction bases unmatched: 10.

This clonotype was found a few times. DNA of the CDR3: TGTGCCAGCACTGCGGGACAGCTCTCCCCAATTCAGTACTTC. This gives the protein CASTAGQLSPIQYF. This chain links TRBV6-1 with TRBJ2-4, with a weak D call TRBD1 (7 bases). CDR3 length: 14 amino acids. Germline CDR1 MNHNS, CDR2 SASEGT. V shed 7 bases and J shed 10 bases, with 20 bases lying between them.

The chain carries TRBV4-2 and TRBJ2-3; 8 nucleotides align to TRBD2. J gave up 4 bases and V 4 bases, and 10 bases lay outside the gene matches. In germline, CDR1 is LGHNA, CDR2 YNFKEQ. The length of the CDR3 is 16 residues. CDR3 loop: CASSREREMGADTQYF. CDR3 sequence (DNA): TGTGCCAGCAGCCGTGAGCGGGAGATGGGCGCAGATACGCAGTATTTT.

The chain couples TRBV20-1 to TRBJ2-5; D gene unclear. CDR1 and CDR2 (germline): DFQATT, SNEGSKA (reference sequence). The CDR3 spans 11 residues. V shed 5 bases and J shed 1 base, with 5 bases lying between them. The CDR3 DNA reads TGCAGTGCTCAATTCCAAGAGACCCAGTACTTC. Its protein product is CSAQFQETQYF.

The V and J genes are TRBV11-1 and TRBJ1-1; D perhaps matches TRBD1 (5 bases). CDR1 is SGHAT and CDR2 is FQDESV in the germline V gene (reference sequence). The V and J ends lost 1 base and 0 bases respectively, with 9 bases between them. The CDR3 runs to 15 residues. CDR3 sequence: CASSLVRGVNTEAFF. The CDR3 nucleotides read TGTGCCAGCAGCTTAGTCCGGGGGGTGAACACTGAAGCTTTCTTT.

CDR3 residues: CSARGWDRGFGNTEAFF. In nucleotides, the CDR3 is TGCAGTGCTAGAGGCTGGGACAGGGGGTTTGGGAACACTGAAGCTTTCTTT. The genes are TRBV20-1 and TRBJ1-1; 11 bases line up with TRBD1. The CDR3 contains 17 residues. Germline CDR1 DFQATT, CDR2 SNEGSKA (reference sequence). V was pared by 1 base and J by 1 base, with 8 bases of the junction left unmatched.

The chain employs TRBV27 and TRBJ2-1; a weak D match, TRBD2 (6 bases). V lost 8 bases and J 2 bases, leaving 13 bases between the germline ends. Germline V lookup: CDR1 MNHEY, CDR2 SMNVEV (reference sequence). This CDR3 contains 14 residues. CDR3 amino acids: CASVRLGTYNEQFF. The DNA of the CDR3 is TGTGCCAGCGTTAGACTAGGAACCTACAATGAGCAGTTCTTC.

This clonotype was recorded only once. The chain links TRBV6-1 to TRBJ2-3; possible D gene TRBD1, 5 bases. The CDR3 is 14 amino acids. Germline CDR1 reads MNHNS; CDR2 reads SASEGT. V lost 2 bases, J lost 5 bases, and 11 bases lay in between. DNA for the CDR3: TGTGCCAGCAGTGAACCTCCAGGGAAAGATACGCAGTATTTT. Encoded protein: CASSEPPGKDTQYF.

The CDR3, as DNA: TGTGCCAGCAGCCCCTGGACAGGGAAGGGACAAGAGACCCAGTACTTC. Translating it yields CASSPWTGKGQETQYF. The chain joins TRBV7-8 to TRBJ2-5, with 8 bases fitting TRBD1. J lost 2 bases, V lost 5 bases, and 10 bases had no gene match. Germline CDR1 reads SGHVS; CDR2 reads FQNEAQ. The CDR3 contains 16 residues.

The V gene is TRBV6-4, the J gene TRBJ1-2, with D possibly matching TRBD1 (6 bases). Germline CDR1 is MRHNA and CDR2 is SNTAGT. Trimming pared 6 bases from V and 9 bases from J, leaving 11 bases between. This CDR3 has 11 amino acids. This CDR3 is CASSSGTSYTF. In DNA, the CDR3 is TGTGCCAGCAGCTCCGGGACAAGCTACACCTTC.

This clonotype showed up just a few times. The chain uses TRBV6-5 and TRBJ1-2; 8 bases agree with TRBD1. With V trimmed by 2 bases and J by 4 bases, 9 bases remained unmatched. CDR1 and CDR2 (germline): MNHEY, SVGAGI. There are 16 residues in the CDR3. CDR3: CASSYISDRVLYGYTF. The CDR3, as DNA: TGTGCCAGCAGTTACATTTCGGACAGGGTGCTCTATGGCTACACCTTC.

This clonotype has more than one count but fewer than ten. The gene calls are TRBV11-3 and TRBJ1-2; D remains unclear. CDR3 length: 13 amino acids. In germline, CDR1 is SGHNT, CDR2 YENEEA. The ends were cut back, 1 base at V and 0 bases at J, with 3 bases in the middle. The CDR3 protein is CASSLGSNYGYTF. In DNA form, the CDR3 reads TGTGCCAGCAGCTTAGGGTCTAACTATGGCTACACCTTC.

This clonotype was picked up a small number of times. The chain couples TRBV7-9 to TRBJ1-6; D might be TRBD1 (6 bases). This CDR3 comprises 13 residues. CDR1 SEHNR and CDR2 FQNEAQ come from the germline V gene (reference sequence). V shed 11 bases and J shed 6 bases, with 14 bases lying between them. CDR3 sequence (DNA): TGTGCCGGAGCCAGGACAGCTAATTCACCCCTCCACTTT. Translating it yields CAGARTANSPLHF. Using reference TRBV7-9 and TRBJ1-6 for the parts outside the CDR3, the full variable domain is DTGVSQNPRHKITKRGQNVTFRCDPISEHNRLYWYRQTLGQGPEFLTYFQNEAQLEKSRLLSDRFSAERPKGSFSTLEIQRTEQGDSAMYLCAGARTANSPLHFGNGTRLTVT.

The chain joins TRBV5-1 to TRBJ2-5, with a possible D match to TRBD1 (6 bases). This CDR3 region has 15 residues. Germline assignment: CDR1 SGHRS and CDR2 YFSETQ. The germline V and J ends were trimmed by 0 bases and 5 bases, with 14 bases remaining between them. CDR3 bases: TGCGCCAGCAGCTTGGCAGGGGTCCAGGGGGAGACCCAGTACTTC. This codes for CASSLAGVQGETQYF.

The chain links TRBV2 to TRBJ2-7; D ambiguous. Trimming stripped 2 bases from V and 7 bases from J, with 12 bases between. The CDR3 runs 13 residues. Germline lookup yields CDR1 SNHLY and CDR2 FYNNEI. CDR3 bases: TGTGCCAGCAGTGAAATCCCCGTTGGGGAGCAGTACTTC. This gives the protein CASSEIPVGEQYF.

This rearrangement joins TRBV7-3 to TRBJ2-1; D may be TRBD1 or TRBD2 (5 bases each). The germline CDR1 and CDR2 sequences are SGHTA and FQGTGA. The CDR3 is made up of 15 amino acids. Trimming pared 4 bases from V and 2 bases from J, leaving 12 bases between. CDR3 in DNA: TGTGCCAGCAGCTCCATTCGGGGCCCCTACAATGAGCAGTTCTTC. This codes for CASSSIRGPYNEQFF.

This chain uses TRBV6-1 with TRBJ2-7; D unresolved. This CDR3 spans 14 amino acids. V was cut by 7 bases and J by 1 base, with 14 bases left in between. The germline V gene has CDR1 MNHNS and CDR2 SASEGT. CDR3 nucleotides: TGTGCCAGCAAGGAGAATCTCCGATCCTACGAGCAGTACTTC. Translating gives CASKENLRSYEQYF.

CDR3 region: CAGGRSGNQPQHF. Written as DNA, the CDR3 is TGTGCCGGGGGCCGGTCCGGCAATCAGCCCCAGCATTTT. V gene TRBV2 combines with J gene TRBJ1-5; TRBD1 might be the D (6 bases). CDR1 and CDR2 from the germline V gene are SNHLY and FYNNEI. V shed 11 bases and J shed 2 bases, with 13 bases lying between them. The CDR3 is 13 residues long.

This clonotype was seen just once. CDR3 residues: CASSQIRDSSYEQYF. The CDR3 nucleotides are TGTGCCAGTAGTCAAATCCGGGACAGCTCCTACGAGCAGTACTTC. This sequence joins TRBV19 and TRBJ2-7; 7 bases match TRBD1. The length of the CDR3 is 15 residues. Germline V CDR1 and CDR2: LNHDA, SQIVND (reference sequence). J was trimmed by 0 bases and V by 5 bases; bases with no gene match: 7. The whole variable domain, remainder taken from reference TRBV19 and TRBJ2-7, is DGGITQSPKYLFRKEGQNVTLSCEQNLNHDAMYWYRQDPGQGLRLIYYSQIVNDFQKGDIAEGYSVSREKKESFPLTVTSAQKNPTAFYLCASSQIRDSSYEQYFGPGTRLTVT.

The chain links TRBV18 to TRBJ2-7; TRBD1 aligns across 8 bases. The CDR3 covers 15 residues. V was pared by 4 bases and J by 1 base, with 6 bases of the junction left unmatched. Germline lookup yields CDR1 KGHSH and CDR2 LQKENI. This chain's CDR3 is CASSHTGGGSYEQYF. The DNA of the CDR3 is TGTGCCAGCTCACATACAGGGGGTGGATCCTACGAGCAGTACTTC.

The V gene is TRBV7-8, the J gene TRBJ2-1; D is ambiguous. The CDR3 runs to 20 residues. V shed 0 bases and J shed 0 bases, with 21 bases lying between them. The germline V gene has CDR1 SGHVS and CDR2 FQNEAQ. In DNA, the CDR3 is TGTGCCAGCAGCTTAGCGCCTGTAGGTAGGCTGCCGAGCTCCTACAATGAGCAGTTCTTC. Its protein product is CASSLAPVGRLPSSYNEQFF.

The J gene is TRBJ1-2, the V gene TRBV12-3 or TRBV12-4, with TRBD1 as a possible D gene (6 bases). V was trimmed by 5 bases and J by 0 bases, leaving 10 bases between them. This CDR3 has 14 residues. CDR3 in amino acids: CASSQQGSNYGYTF. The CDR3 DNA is TGTGCCAGCAGTCAACAGGGCTCTAACTATGGCTACACCTTC.

CDR3 residues: CASSLRGGGFEQYF. The CDR3 DNA reads TGTGCCAGCAGCTTAAGAGGGGGGGGTTTCGAGCAGTACTTC. V and J are TRBV7-3 and TRBJ2-7, with D perhaps TRBD2 (7 bases). The CDR3 is made up of 14 amino acids. Per germline, CDR1 SGHTA and CDR2 FQGTGA. The ends were cut back, 1 base at V and 6 bases at J, with 13 bases in the middle.